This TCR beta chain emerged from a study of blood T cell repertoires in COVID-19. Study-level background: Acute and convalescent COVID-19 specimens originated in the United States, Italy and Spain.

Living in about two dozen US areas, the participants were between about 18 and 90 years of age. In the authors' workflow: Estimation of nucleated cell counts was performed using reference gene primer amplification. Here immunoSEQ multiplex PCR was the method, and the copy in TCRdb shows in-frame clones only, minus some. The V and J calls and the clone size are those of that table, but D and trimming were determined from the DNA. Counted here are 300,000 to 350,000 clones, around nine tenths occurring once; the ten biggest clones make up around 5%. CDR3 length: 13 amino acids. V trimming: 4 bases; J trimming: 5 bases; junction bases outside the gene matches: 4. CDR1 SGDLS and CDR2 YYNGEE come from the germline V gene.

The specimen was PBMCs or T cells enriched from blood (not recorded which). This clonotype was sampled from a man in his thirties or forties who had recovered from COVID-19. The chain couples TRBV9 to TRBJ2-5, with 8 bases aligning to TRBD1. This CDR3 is CASSTHRGETQYF. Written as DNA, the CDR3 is TGTGCCAGCAGCACCCACAGGGGGGAGACCCAGTACTTC.